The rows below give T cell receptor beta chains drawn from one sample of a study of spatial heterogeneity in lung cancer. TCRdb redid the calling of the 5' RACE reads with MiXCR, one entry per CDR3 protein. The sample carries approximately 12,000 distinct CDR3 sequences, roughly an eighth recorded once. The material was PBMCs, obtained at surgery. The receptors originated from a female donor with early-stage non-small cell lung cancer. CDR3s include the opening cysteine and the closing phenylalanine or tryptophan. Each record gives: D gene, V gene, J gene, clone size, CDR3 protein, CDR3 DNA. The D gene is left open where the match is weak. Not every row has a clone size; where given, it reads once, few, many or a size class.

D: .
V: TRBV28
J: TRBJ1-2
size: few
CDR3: CASTSGYGYTF
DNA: TGTGCCAGCACATCAGGGTATGGCTACACCTTC

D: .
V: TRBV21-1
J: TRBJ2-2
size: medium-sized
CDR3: CASSSQGPTPGSCFF
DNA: .

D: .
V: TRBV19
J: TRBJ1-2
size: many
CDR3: CASSPQGFYGYTF
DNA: TGTGCCAGTAGCCCACAGGGCTTCTATGGCTACACCTTC

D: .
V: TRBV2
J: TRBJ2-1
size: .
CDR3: CASSVQDLQVGEQFF
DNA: TGTGCCAGCAGTGTACAGGACCTCCAGGTCGGTGAGCAGTTCTTC

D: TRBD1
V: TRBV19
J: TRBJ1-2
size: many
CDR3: CASSIAGTGGYGYTF
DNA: TGTGCCAGTAGTATAGCTGGGACAGGAGGCTATGGCTACACCTTC

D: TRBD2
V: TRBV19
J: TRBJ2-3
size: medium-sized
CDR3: CASSIPGGVRSTDTQYF
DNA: TGTGCCAGTAGTATACCGGGGGGTGTTAGGTCCACAGATACGCAGTATTTT

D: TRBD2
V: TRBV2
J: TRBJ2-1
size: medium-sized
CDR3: CASMASGSRNEQFF
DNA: TGTGCCAGCATGGCTAGCGGGAGTCGCAATGAGCAGTTCTTC

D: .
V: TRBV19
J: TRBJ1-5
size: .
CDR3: CASSMGYQPQHF
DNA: TGTGCCAGTAGTATGGGTTATCAGCCCCAGCATTTT

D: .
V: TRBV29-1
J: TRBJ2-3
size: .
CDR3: CSARLSPGDTQYF
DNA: TGCAGCGCCCGCCTTTCTCCCGGAGATACGCAGTATTTT

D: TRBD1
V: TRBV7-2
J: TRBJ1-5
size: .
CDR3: CASSSQGSANQPQHF
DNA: TGTGCCAGCAGCTCACAGGGGAGCGCAAATCAGCCCCAGCATTTT

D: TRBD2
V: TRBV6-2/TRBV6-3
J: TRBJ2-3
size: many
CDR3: CASTTHPGGSGSDTQYF
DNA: TGTGCCAGCACCACCCACCCTGGCGGGAGCGGGTCAGATACGCAGTATTTT

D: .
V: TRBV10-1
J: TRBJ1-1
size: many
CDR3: CASSAQANTEAFF
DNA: TGCGCCAGCAGTGCCCAGGCGAACACTGAAGCTTTCTTT

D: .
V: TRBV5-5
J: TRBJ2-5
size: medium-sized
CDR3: CASSLVLRPQTQYF
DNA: TGTGCCAGCAGCTTGGTACTCCGACCCCAGACCCAGTACTTC

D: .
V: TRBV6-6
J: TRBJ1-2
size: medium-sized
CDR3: CASSYSWQMTNYGYTF
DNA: TGTGCCAGCAGTTACTCATGGCAGATGACTAACTATGGCTACACCTTC

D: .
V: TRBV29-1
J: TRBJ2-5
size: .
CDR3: CSVAQVQETQYF
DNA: TGCAGCGTCGCACAGGTACAAGAGACCCAGTACTTC

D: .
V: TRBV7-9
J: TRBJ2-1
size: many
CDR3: CASSLAESHNEQFF
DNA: TGTGCCAGCAGCTTGGCGGAATCACACAATGAGCAGTTCTTC

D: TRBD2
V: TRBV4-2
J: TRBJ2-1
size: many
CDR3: CASSQGSGHAYNEQFF
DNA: TGTGCCAGCAGCCAAGGTAGCGGGCACGCGTACAATGAGCAGTTCTTC

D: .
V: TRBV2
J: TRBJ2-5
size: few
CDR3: CASTGTAQAKTQYF
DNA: TGTGCCAGCACGGGGACTGCTCAGGCGAAGACCCAGTACTTC

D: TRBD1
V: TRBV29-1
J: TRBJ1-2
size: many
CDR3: CSVSPGTDYGYTF
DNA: TGCAGCGTCAGCCCTGGGACAGACTATGGCTACACCTTC

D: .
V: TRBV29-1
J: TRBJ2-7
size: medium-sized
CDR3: CSTTGKTYEQYF
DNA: TGCAGCACCACCGGGAAGACCTACGAGCAGTACTTC

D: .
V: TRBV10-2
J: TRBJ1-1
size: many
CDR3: CASSDGGRAEAFF
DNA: TGCGCCAGCAGTGACGGGGGTAGGGCTGAAGCTTTCTTT

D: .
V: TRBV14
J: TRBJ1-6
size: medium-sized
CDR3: CASSRNRAGGGSPLHF
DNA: TGTGCCAGCAGTCGGAACAGGGCAGGCGGAGGATCACCCCTCCACTTT

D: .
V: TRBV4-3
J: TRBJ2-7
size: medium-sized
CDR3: CASSQDPAVSYEQYF
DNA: TGCGCCAGCAGCCAAGATCCAGCGGTTTCCTACGAGCAGTACTTC

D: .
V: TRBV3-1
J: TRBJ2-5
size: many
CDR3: CASSQRLDQETQYF
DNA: TGTGCCAGCAGCCAACGACTAGATCAAGAGACCCAGTACTTC

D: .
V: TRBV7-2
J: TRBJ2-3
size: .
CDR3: CASSLHLGAPGSTDTQYF
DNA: TGTGCCAGCAGCCTCCATCTGGGGGCCCCTGGAAGCACAGATACGCAGTATTTT

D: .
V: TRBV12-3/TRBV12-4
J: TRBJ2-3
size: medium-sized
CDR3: CASSPYTGSPDTQYF
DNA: TGTGCCAGCAGCCCCTATACAGGGTCACCGGATACGCAGTATTTT

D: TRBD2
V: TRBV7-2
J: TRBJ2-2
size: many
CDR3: CASSFRRGVGGELFF
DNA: TGTGCCAGCAGCTTCAGGCGGGGGGTCGGCGGGGAGCTGTTTTTT

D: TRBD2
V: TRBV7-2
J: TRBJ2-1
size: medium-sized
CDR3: CASSFSGGYEQFF
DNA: TGTGCCAGCAGCTTCAGCGGGGGATACGAGCAGTTCTTC

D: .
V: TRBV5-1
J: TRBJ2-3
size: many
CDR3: CASSRDGDTQYF
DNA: TGCGCCAGCAGCCGAGATGGGGATACGCAGTATTTT

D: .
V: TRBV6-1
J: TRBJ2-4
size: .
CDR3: CASSFDRNIQYF
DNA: TGTGCCAGCAGCTTTGACAGAAACATTCAGTACTTC

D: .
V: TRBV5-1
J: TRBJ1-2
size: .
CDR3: CASSSGTSSGYTF
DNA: TGCGCCAGCAGCTCCGGGACTTCCTCTGGCTACACCTTC

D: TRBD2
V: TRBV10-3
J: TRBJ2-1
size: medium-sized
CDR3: CAISASDAGAYNEQFF
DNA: TGTGCCATCAGCGCTTCCGACGCGGGGGCCTACAATGAGCAGTTCTTC

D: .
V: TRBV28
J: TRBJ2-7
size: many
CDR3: CASSFGGVDHYEQYF
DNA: TGTGCCAGCAGTTTTGGCGGGGTGGATCATTACGAGCAGTACTTC

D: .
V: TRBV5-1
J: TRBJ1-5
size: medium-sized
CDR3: CASSPGIHTGFQPQHF
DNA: TGCGCCAGCAGCCCGGGGATCCACACAGGTTTTCAGCCCCAGCATTTT

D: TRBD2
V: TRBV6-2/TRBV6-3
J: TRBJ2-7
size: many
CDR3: CASTTFSGRMYEQYF
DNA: TGTGCCAGCACCACGTTTAGCGGGAGGATGTACGAGCAGTACTTC

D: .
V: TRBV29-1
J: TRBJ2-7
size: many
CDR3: CSVEAGYEQYF
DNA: TGCAGCGTTGAGGCCGGGTACGAGCAGTACTTC

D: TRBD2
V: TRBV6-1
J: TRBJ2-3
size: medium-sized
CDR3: CASRRGTSGRRMGDTQYF
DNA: TGTGCCAGCAGACGCGGGACTAGCGGGAGACGGATGGGAGATACGCAGTATTTT

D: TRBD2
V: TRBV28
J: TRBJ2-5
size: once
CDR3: CASSLWTAGETQETQYF
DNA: TGTGCCAGCAGTTTATGGACAGCGGGAGAAACTCAAGAGACCCAGTACTTC

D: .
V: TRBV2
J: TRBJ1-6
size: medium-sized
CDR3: CASSGVSSYNSPLHF
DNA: TGTGCCAGCAGTGGGGTTAGCTCCTATAATTCACCCCTCCACTTT